The sequence of this T cell receptor (beta chain) was determined in a study of a mutant IDH1 vaccine in newly diagnosed glioma. As for time point: week 11, during vaccination. Alongside topical imiquimod, each dose of vaccine comprised 300 ug of mutant IDH1 20-mer peptide. Only in-frame clones appear in the TCRdb table, and some are missing; sequencing was by immunoSEQ multiplex PCR. Found here are under 65,000 clones, 80% of them singletons; the top ten hold over 4.5%. A note on this clone: Its antigen is undetermined.

The source is a man between 45 and 60 years old with glioma. This sample comprised PBMCs, obtained from a glioma patient whose treatment included an IDH1 peptide vaccine.

In nucleotides, the CDR3 is TGTGCCAGCAGTGGGGGCAGGGAGGACGGCTACACCTTC. This translates into CASSGGREDGYTF. The rearrangement uses TRBV2 and TRBJ1-2; perhaps TRBD1 as D (5 bases). Germline lookup yields CDR1 SNHLY and CDR2 FYNNEI. V shed 4 bases and J shed 8 bases, with 14 bases lying between them. CDR3 length: 13 amino acids.